One and the same sample provided the 21 T cell receptor beta chains below, sequenced in a study of CD8 T cells in ankylosing spondylitis. TCRdb re-called the 5' RACE reads with MiXCR, one entry per CDR3 protein. This table has about 240,000 distinct CDR3 sequences, roughly 8.6% appearing once. What was sequenced was blood, either unsorted or a sorted T cell fraction (not recorded which). The receptor set was obtained from a male donor with ankylosing spondylitis or in good health (not recorded which).

This clonotype was counted ten times or more. The V and J genes are TRBV20-1 and TRBJ2-7; TRBD2 is a possible D gene (6 bases). Germline CDR1 is DFQATT and CDR2 is SNEGSKA (reference sequence). The CDR3 is 13 residues long. Trimming removed 5 bases at V and 3 bases at J, with 14 bases between. The CDR3 bases are TGCAGTGCTCGCACGGGGGTTAACTACGAGCAGTACTTC. As protein: CSARTGVNYEQYF.

In this sample, this clonotype turned up many times. The chain joins TRBV25-1 to TRBJ2-1, with TRBD2 matching 7 bases. Germline V CDR1 and CDR2: MGHDK, SYGVNS. The CDR3 runs 15 residues. V lost 3 bases to trimming and J lost 4 bases; unmatched junction nucleotides: 6. The CDR3 DNA is TGTGCCAGCAGTGACCGCGGGAGTGAATACAATGAGCAGTTCTTC. Its translation: CASSDRGSEYNEQFF.

This clonotype was observed many times. The chain recombines TRBV7-2 with TRBJ2-4; D gene unclear. Trimming took 5 bases from V and 9 from J, leaving 14 bases between them. The CDR3 is made up of 13 amino acids. Germline assignment: CDR1 SGHTA and CDR2 FQGNSA. The CDR3 is CASSIGPRRIQYF. The CDR3 DNA follows: TGTGCCAGCAGCATAGGACCGAGACGCATTCAGTACTTC.

This clonotype was recorded at least ten times. The chain employs TRBV20-1 and TRBJ2-4; 7 nucleotides match TRBD2. CDR3 length equals 15 residues. Trimming cost V 5 bases and J 1 base; bases outside gene matches: 8. Germline V lookup: CDR1 DFQATT, CDR2 SNEGSKA (reference sequence). The CDR3 coding sequence is TGCAGTGCTCTTTACCCCGGGGGGGCCAAAAACATTCAGTACTTC. This encodes CSALYPGGAKNIQYF.

This clonotype was recorded at least ten times. The DNA for the CDR3 is TGTGCCAGCAGCCAAGAGAAGAGCGCTAACTATGGCTACACCTTC. Its protein product is CASSQEKSANYGYTF. This chain joins TRBV3-1 and TRBJ1-2; D uncertain. This CDR3 contains 15 residues. CDR1 LGHDT and CDR2 YNNKEL come from the germline V gene (reference sequence). V gave up 0 bases and J gave up 0 bases, with 8 bases separating them.

This clonotype came up many times. V gene TRBV12-3 or TRBV12-4 combines with J gene TRBJ2-7, with D unclear. CDR3 size: 10 residues. Trimming removed 2 bases at V and 10 bases at J, with 6 bases between. The CDR3 nucleotides are TGTGCCAGCAGTTTATACGTCCAGTACTTC. This gives the protein CASSLYVQYF.

This clonotype showed up many times. This chain links TRBV9 with TRBJ2-3; D unclear. V dropped 4 bases and J dropped 2 bases, with 14 bases sitting between them. Per germline, CDR1 SGDLS and CDR2 YYNGEE. This CDR3 contains 15 residues. The CDR3 here is CASSPTLIFTDTQYF. DNA for the CDR3: TGTGCCAGCAGCCCTACTCTAATATTCACAGATACGCAGTATTTT.

This clonotype came up many times. The chain has TRBV5-5 and TRBJ1-2, with no clear D. Per germline, CDR1 SGHKS and CDR2 YYEKEE (reference sequence). Between the trimmed V and J ends, which lost 4 bases and 5 bases, there was a span of 9 bases. CDR3 length: 12 amino acids. The CDR3 coding sequence is TGTGCCAGCAGCCGTGGTTTATATGGCTACACCTTC. This translates into CASSRGLYGYTF.

This clonotype was seen many times. The chain couples TRBV11-2 to TRBJ1-6, with D possibly being TRBD1 (6 bases). V lost 0 bases and J 4 bases, leaving 13 bases between the germline ends. The length of the CDR3 is 17 residues. Germline values: CDR1 SGHAT, CDR2 FQNNGV. The CDR3 here is CASSLEDSFIYNSPLHF. For the CDR3, the DNA is TGTGCCAGCAGCTTAGAGGACAGCTTTATTTATAATTCACCCCTCCACTTT.

Many counts were recorded for this clonotype. This rearrangement joins TRBV20-1 to TRBJ1-5, with D perhaps TRBD1 (5 bases). The CDR3 runs to 14 residues. Trimming left V 5 bases short and J 4 bases short, with 15 bases between. Germline assignment: CDR1 DFQATT and CDR2 SNEGSKA (reference sequence). The CDR3 loop is CSASPGRVNQPQHF. CDR3 DNA sequence: TGCAGTGCTTCCCCGGGCAGGGTGAATCAGCCCCAGCATTTT.

This clonotype has more than one count but fewer than ten. This rearrangement joins TRBV20-1 to TRBJ2-3, with D possibly called TRBD1 or TRBD2 (5 bases each). The CDR3 is 16 amino acids. The V gene lost 6 bases and the J gene lost 0 bases, with 19 bases spanning the gap. Germline assignment: CDR1 DFQATT and CDR2 SNEGSKA (reference sequence). The CDR3 loop is CSARPRLGGSTDTQYF. DNA for the CDR3: TGCAGTGCCAGACCTCGCCTTGGGGGTAGCACAGATACGCAGTATTTT.

In its sample, this clonotype was seen many times. The rearrangement uses TRBV19 and TRBJ2-7, with 7 bases aligning to TRBD1. Germline lookup yields CDR1 LNHDA and CDR2 SQIVND (reference sequence). With V trimmed by 4 bases and J by 0 bases, 3 bases remained unmatched. The CDR3 sequence is 14 residues long. In nucleotides, the CDR3 is TGTGCCAGTAGTAAACGACAGGGCTCCTACGAGCAGTACTTC. This sequence encodes CASSKRQGSYEQYF.

Ten or more counts support this clonotype. The chain employs TRBV20-1 and TRBJ1-2; the D gene is possibly TRBD1 (6 bases). Germline V gene data show CDR1 as DFQATT and CDR2 as SNEGSKA (reference sequence). Trimming took 3 bases from V and 3 from J, leaving 11 bases between them. CDR3 length equals 13 residues. The CDR3 DNA reads as TGCAGTGCTAGCCACAGGGTGGACTATGGCTACACCTTC. It encodes CSASHRVDYGYTF.

This clonotype has at least ten counts. V usage is TRBV2 and J usage is TRBJ2-3; D is uncertain. CDR3 length: 14 amino acids. The V and J ends lost 6 bases and 8 bases respectively, with 18 bases between them. Germline values: CDR1 SNHLY, CDR2 FYNNEI. CDR3 amino acids: CASSPLAPESTQYF. CDR3 DNA: TGTGCCAGCAGCCCATTAGCCCCTGAGAGTACGCAGTATTTT.

This clonotype has ten or more counts. This chain connects TRBV20-1 to TRBJ2-3, with a possible D match to TRBD2 (6 bases). Trimming removed 3 bases at V and 5 bases at J, with 12 bases between. The V gene's germline CDR1 is DFQATT and CDR2 SNEGSKA (reference sequence). This CDR3 is built from 13 residues. The CDR3 coding sequence is TGCAGTGCTAGCGGGAGTGGCATAGATACGCAGTATTTT. Translated: CSASGSGIDTQYF.

This clonotype was found many times. This sequence joins TRBV30 and TRBJ1-4; no definite D call. This CDR3 has 13 amino acids. Trimming shortened V by 6 bases and J by 0 bases, and 8 bases separated the two germline ends. The germline gives CDR1 GTSNPN, CDR2 SVGIG (reference sequence). The chain's CDR3 is CACLGSTNEKLFF. The CDR3 bases are TGTGCCTGCTTAGGGTCAACTAATGAAAAACTGTTTTTT.

This clonotype was recorded at least ten times. The chain couples TRBV6-1 to TRBJ1-1, with D tentatively TRBD1 (6 bases). Between the trimmed V and J ends, which lost 6 bases and 1 base, there was a span of 12 bases. Germline-derived CDR1 and CDR2 are MNHNS and SASEGT. This CDR3 contains 14 residues. CDR3 nucleotide sequence: TGTGCCAGCAGCCCGGACAGTCGGAACACTGAAGCTTTCTTT. Translated: CASSPDSRNTEAFF.

This clonotype showed up many times. The chain joins TRBV10-3 to TRBJ1-4; D gene unclear. CDR3 size: 13 residues. V was shortened by 0 bases and J by 8 bases, with 7 bases between the two germline ends. CDR1 ENHRY and CDR2 SYGVKD come from the germline V gene. For the CDR3, the DNA is TGTGCCATCAGTGAGTCGGGAAAGGAAAAACTGTTTTTT. It codes for CAISESGKEKLFF.

This clonotype was seen at least ten times. The chain links TRBV7-9 to TRBJ2-2, with D perhaps matching TRBD1 (6 bases). The CDR3 sequence is 15 residues long. Germline loops: CDR1 SEHNR, CDR2 FQNEAQ (reference sequence). V lost 6 bases and J 6 bases, leaving 17 bases between the germline ends. CDR3 sequence reads: CASRAGAAEPGELFF. CDR3 DNA sequence: TGTGCCAGCAGGGCAGGGGCGGCGGAACCCGGGGAGCTGTTTTTT.

This chain connects TRBV7-2 to TRBJ2-7; D could derive from TRBD1 or TRBD2 (5 bases each). The CDR3 has 13 residues. Germline CDR1 and CDR2: SGHTA and FQGNSA. Deletions cut 10 bases from V and 6 bases from J, with 19 bases between. This chain's CDR3 is CATRGLLGAEQYF. The DNA for the CDR3 is TGTGCCACTAGGGGCCTACTAGGGGCCGAGCAGTACTTC.

The table lists this clonotype with many counts. The chain carries TRBV19 and TRBJ1-5, with D tentatively TRBD1 (5 bases). The V and J ends lost 0 bases and 4 bases respectively, with 7 bases between them. CDR1 is LNHDA and CDR2 is SQIVND in the germline V gene (reference sequence). CDR3 size: 14 residues. The CDR3 is CASSIERGNQPQHF. CDR3 nucleotide sequence: TGTGCCAGTAGTATAGAACGGGGGAATCAGCCCCAGCATTTT.